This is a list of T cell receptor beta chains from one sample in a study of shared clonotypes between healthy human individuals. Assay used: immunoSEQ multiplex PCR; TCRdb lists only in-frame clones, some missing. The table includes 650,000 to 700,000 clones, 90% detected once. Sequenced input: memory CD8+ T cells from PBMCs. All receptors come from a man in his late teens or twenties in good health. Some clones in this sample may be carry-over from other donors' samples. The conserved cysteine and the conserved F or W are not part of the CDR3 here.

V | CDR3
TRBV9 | ASSPIDRVTDTQY
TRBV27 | ASSFLAGLTKGGNEQF
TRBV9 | ASSVEGSFNYGYT
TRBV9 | ASSVAEGSSGDTQY
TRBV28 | ASSPRAGASYEQY
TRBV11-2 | ASSRTSSYEQY
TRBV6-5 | ASSYLDRYNEQF
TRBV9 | ASQGQPNEKLF
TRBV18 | ASSPLDKNTGELF
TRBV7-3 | ASSLGLGYEQY
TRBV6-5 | ASSETAAGANVLT
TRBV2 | ASSEGGGRFKNIQY
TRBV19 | ATDREDYGYT
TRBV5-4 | ASSLVPRGPRDTQY
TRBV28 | ASSQPNTGHTYEQY